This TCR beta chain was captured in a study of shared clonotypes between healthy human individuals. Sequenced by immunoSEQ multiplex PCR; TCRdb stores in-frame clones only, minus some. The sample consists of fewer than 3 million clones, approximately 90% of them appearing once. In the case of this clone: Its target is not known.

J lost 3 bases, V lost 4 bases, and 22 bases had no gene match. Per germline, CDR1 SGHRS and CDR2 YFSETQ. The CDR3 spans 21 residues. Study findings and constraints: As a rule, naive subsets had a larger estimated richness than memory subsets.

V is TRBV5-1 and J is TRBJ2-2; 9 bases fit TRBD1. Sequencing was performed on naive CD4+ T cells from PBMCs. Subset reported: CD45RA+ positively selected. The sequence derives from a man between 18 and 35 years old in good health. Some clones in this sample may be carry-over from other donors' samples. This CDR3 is CASSIEEPGQGTRLYTGELFF. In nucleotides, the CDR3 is TGCGCCAGCAGCATAGAAGAACCGGGACAGGGTACTCGCCTTTACACCGGGGAGCTGTTTTTT.